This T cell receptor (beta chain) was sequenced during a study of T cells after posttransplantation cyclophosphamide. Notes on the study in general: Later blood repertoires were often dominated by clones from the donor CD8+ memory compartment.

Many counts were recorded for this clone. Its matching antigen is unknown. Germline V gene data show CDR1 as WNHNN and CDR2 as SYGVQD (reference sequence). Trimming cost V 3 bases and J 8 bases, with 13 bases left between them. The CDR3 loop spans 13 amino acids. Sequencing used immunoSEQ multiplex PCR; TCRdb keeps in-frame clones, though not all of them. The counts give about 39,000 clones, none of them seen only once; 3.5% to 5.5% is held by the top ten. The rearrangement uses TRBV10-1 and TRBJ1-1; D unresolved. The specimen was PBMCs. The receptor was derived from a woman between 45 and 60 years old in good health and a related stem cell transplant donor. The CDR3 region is CASSDNTRSEAFF. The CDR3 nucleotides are TGCGCCAGCAGTGATAATACTCGTTCGGAAGCTTTCTTT.